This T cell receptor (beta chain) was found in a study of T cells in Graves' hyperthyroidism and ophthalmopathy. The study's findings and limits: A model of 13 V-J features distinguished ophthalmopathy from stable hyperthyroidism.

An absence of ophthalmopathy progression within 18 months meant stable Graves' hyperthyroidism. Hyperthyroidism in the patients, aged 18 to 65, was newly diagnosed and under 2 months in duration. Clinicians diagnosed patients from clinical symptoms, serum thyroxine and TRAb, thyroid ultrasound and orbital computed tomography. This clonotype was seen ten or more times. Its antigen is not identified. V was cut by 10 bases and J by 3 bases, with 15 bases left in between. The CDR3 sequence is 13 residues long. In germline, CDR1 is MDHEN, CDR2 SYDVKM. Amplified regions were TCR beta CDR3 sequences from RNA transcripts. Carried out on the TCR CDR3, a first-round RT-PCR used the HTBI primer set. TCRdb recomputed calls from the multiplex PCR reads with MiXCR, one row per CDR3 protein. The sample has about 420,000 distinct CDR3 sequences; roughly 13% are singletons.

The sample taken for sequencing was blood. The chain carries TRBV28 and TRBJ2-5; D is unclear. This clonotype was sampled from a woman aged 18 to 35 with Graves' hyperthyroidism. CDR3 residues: CATRIRKEETQYF. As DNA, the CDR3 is TGTGCCACCCGAATACGGAAAGAAGAGACCCAGTACTTC.